This T cell receptor beta chain was recorded in a study of CD8 T cells in ankylosing spondylitis. Germline CDR1 is LGHDT and CDR2 is YNNKEL (reference sequence). The CDR3 is 14 amino acids. V was cut by 2 bases and J by 4 bases, with 11 bases left in between. Preparation of TCR beta libraries was done by quantitative 5'-RACE with molecular barcodes. TCRdb itself ran the 5' RACE reads through MiXCR, one entry per CDR3 protein. The table records approximately 550,000 distinct CDR3 sequences, roughly 13% of them present only once. This clonotype turned up a few times. The antigen remains undetermined. Overall study findings and caveats: With a CD8+ phenotype, disease-linked clones were relatively rare in peripheral blood. Some motif variants were previously reported in reactive arthritis synovial fluid and blood. Characteristic, it appeared, of ankylosing spondylitis blood was a TCR beta motif of eight highly homologous variants.

Sequencing was done on a sample of blood, either unsorted or a sorted T cell fraction (not recorded which). The TCR originated in a male donor with ankylosing spondylitis. This rearrangement joins TRBV3-1 to TRBJ1-2, with D perhaps matching TRBD1 (5 bases). The CDR3 here is CASSQQGMVYGYTF. Written as DNA, the CDR3 is TGTGCCAGCAGCCAACAGGGCATGGTCTATGGCTACACCTTC. Drawing the rest from reference TRBV3-1 and TRBJ1-2, the complete variable domain is DTAVSQTPKYLVTQMGNDKSIKCEQNLGHDTMYWYKQDSKKFLKIMFSYNNKELIINETVPNRFSPKSPDKAHLNLHINSLELGDSAVYFCASSQQGMVYGYTFGSGTRLTVV.